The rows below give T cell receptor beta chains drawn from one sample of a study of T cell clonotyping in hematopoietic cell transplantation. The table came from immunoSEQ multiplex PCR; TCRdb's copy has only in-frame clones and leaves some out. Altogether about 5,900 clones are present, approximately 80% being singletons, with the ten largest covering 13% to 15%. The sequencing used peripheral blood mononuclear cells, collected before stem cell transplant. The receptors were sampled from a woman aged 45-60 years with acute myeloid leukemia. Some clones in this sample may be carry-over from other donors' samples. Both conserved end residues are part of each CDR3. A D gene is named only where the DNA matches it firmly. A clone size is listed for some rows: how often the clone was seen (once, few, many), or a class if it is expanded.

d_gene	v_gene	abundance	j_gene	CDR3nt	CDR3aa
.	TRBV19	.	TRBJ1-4	TGTGCCAGTAGGGAGAGCGGTGAAAAACTGTTTTTT	CASRESGEKLFF
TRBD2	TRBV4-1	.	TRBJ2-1	TGCGCCAGCAGCTCCCCGACTAGCGACCTCAATGAGCAGTTCTTC	CASSSPTSDLNEQFF
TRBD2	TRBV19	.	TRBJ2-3	TGTGCCAGTAGTATCGGGGGGTCCTCAGATACGCAGTATTTT	CASSIGGSSDTQYF
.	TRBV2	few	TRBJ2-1	TGTGCCAGCGGATCCGGCCGGTACAATGAGCAGTTCTTC	CASGSGRYNEQFF
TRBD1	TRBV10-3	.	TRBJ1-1	TGTGCCATCAGAGCACAGGGGGCGGAGATCACTGAAGCTTTCTTT	CAIRAQGAEITEAFF
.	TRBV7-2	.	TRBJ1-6	TGTGCCAGCAGCGCCCAGGGTGATTCACCCCTCCACTTT	CASSAQGDSPLHF
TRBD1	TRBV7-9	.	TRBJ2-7	TGTGCCAGCAGCTTAGCGGGGGACAGGCCGAAGTCATCCCACGAGCAGTACTTC	CASSLAGDRPKSSHEQYF
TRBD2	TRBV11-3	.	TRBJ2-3	TGTGCCAGCAGCTCCGCTAGCGGGAGAGGAGATACGCAGTATTTT	CASSSASGRGDTQYF
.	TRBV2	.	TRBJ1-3	TGTGCCAGCAGTGACAGATCTGGAAACACCATATATTTT	CASSDRSGNTIYF
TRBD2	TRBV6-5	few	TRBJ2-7	TGTGCCAGCAGTTACGTGGGCGGGAGGGTGGGTTACGAGCAGTACTTC	CASSYVGGRVGYEQYF
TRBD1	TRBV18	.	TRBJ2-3	TGTGCCAGCTCACCACCGGGACAGGGGTCAGATACGCAGTATTTT	CASSPPGQGSDTQYF
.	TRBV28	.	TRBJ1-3	TGTGCCAGCAGCCGATCGACAGGAAACACCATATATTTT	CASSRSTGNTIYF
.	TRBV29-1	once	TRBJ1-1	TGCAGCGTCCTCACCATGAACACTGAAGCTTTCTTT	CSVLTMNTEAFF
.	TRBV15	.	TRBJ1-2	TGTGCCACCAGCCCCCCCAAAGGGGGGAGTCACTATGGCTACACCTTC	CATSPPKGGSHYGYTF
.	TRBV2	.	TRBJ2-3	TGTGCCAGCAGGACGGGGGGCGCAGATACGCAGTATTTT	CASRTGGADTQYF
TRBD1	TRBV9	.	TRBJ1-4	TGTGCCAGCAGCGTAGGGACAGGGGGGGAAAAACTGTTTTTT	CASSVGTGGEKLFF
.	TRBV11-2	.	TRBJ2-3	TGTGCCAGCAGCTTTAGGACTCATTACACAGATACGCAGTATTTT	CASSFRTHYTDTQYF
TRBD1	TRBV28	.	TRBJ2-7	TGTGCCAGCAGGTGGGACAGGGTCTCATACGAGCAGTACTTC	CASRWDRVSYEQYF
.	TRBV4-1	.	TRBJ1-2	TGCGCCAGCAGCCCCCTGGGCGCGGGAGGCTACACCTTC	CASSPLGAGGYTF
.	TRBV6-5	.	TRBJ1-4	TGTGCCAGCAGTAGAGTCGCAACTAATGAAAAACTGTTTTTT	CASSRVATNEKLFF
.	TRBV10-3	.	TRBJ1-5	TGTGCCATCAGGGAGGCACTCAAGGGGCAGCCCCAGCATTTT	CAIREALKGQPQHF
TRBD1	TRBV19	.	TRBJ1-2	TGTGCCAGTAGTCTTCAGGGGGCGAACTATGGCTACACCTTC	CASSLQGANYGYTF
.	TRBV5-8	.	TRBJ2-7	TGTGCCGGCAGCCGGGCCCTCTACGAGCAGTACTTC	CAGSRALYEQYF
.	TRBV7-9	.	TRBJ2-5	TGTGCCAGCTGGGAAGAGGAGACCCAGTACTTC	CASWEEETQYF
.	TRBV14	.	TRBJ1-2	TGTGCCAGCAGCCAAATACAGGGTAGTGGCTACACCTTC	CASSQIQGSGYTF
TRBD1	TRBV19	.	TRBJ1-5	TGTGCCAGTAGTATTACAGGGGGCAGGCAGCCCCAGCATTTT	CASSITGGRQPQHF
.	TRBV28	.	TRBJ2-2	TGTGCCAGCACCCCCAGGACTTTCAACACCGGGGAGCTGTTTTTT	CASTPRTFNTGELFF
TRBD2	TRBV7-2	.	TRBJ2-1	TGTGCCAGCCGCGGACTAGCGGGAGTTGAGCAGTTCTTC	CASRGLAGVEQFF
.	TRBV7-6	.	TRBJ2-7	TGTGCCAGCAGCTTAGTTCCAAGGGGGACGCAGCAGGAATGCGAGCAGTACTTC	CASSLVPRGTQQECEQYF
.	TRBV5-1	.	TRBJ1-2	TGCGCCAGCAGCCCGGACGGTACTAACTATGGCTACACCTTC	CASSPDGTNYGYTF
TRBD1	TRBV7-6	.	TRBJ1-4	TGTGCCAGCAGCCCACGCCCGGGACAGGGGGATGAAAAACTGTTTTTT	CASSPRPGQGDEKLFF
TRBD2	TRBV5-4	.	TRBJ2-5	TGTGCCAGCAGCCCGACTAGCGGGGGCCGGGGAGAGACCCAGTACTTC	CASSPTSGGRGETQYF